This TCR beta chain was documented in a study of blood T cell repertoires in COVID-19. About the research overall: Researchers got acute and convalescent COVID-19 samples from the United States, Italy and Spain. T cells, B-cell-depleted T cells, or PBMCs supplied cDNA or gDNA.

Original data processing: Amplification of reference gene primers provided the estimated nucleated cell counts. Sequencing was performed with immunoSEQ multiplex PCR; in TCRdb, only in-frame clones are kept and a portion is missing. V, J and clone size derive from that table, while D and trimming were established from the DNA sequence. The sample records fewer than 120,000 clones, more than 70% being singletons. V lost 5 bases, J lost 0 bases, and 11 bases lay in between. This CDR3 comprises 15 residues. The V gene's germline CDR1 is MNHEY and CDR2 SVGAGI. This clonotype originated in a woman between 45 and 60 years old with acute or convalescent COVID-19. The sample was peripheral blood. The chain has TRBV6-5 and TRBJ1-5, with a possible D match to TRBD1 (5 bases). The CDR3 protein is CASSPTANSNQPQHF. The CDR3 DNA is TGTGCCAGCAGTCCGACAGCTAATAGCAATCAGCCCCAGCATTTT.